Described below is a single T cell receptor beta chain sequence and its context. This sample is part of a study of blood T cell repertoires in COVID-19. Study in general: Collection of acute and convalescent COVID-19 samples took place in the United States, Italy and Spain. T cells, B-cell-depleted T cells, or PBMCs supplied cDNA or gDNA.

Germline-derived CDR1 and CDR2 are MNHNY and SVGAGI (reference sequence). The CDR3 extends over 15 amino acids. V was clipped by 0 bases and J by 4 bases, with 12 bases between them. TCRdb keeps only in-frame clones here, not all; method: immunoSEQ multiplex PCR. The sample yields approximately 130,000 clones, around 85% seen once. J is TRBJ1-2 and V is TRBV6-6; perhaps TRBD1 as D (6 bases). The clonotype was recovered from a human donor in a cohort sampled during active COVID-19. The sample comprised peripheral blood. In nucleotides, the CDR3 is TGTGCCAGCAGTTACTCATCAGGGGAGGGCTATGGCTACACCTTC. It codes for CASSYSSGEGYGYTF.